These T cell receptor beta chains were read from a single sample in a study of T-cell reconstitution after alpha-beta-depleted transplantation in children. From the PCR reads, TCRdb called clonotypes with MiXCR, one entry per CDR3 protein. The data contain about 190,000 distinct CDR3 sequences, approximately 7% of them singletons. The material was PBMCs from the stem cell graft donor, obtained from the stem cell graft. All receptors derive from a human donor who donated a stem cell graft to a child with Wiskott-Aldrich syndrome. The CDR3 runs from the conserved cysteine through the conserved F or W. The D gene is left open where the match is weak. Clone size is given for some rows only: seen once, a few or many times, or a class if the clone is expanded.

v_call,d_call,j_call,clone_size,cdr3_nt,cdr3_aa
TRBV7-2,-,TRBJ2-1,many,TGTGCCAGCAGCTTAGTTATTAGCTCTGCTGAGCAGTTCTTC,CASSLVISSAEQFF
TRBV5-1,-,TRBJ2-1,many,TGCGCCAGCAGCCTATTAACAGGGATCAATGAGCAGTTCTTC,CASSLLTGINEQFF
TRBV20-1,TRBD1,TRBJ2-1,many,TGCAGTGCTAGAGGGCCAGGGGGAGCCTACAATGAGCAGTTCTTC,CSARGPGGAYNEQFF
TRBV6-5,TRBD1,TRBJ2-5,many,TGTGCCAGCAGTTCCACGGACAGGGGGCAAGAGACCCAGTACTTC,CASSSTDRGQETQYF
TRBV5-8,-,TRBJ1-1,many,TGTGCCAGCAGCACGACAGGCGCTGGCACTGAAGCTTTCTTT,CASSTTGAGTEAFF
TRBV30,-,TRBJ2-3,many,TGTGCCTGGAGTACCTATAGCGGGACAGGGTATTTT,CAWSTYSGTGYF
TRBV24-1,TRBD1,TRBJ1-2,many,TGTGCCACCAGTGACCCACAGGGGGCATTTGGCTACACCTTC,CATSDPQGAFGYTF
TRBV9,-,TRBJ2-1,many,TGTGCCAGCAGCCCCTTCGAAACAGGACATAGGCTGTTCTTC,CASSPFETGHRLFF
TRBV20-1,TRBD1,TRBJ2-7,many,TGCAGTGCTAGAAGGACAGGGGTCTACGAGCAGTACTTC,CSARRTGVYEQYF
TRBV5-5,-,TRBJ2-1,many,TGTGCCAGCAGCCCGTGGGGCGGCGGTGAGCAGTTCTTC,CASSPWGGGEQFF
TRBV18,-,TRBJ1-1,many,TGTGCCAGCTCAACCTTAAACACTGAAGCTTTCTTT,CASSTLNTEAFF
TRBV11-2,TRBD1,TRBJ2-2,-,TGTGCCAGCAGCCCCTGGGACAGGGCGGGGGAGCTGTTTTTT,CASSPWDRAGELFF
TRBV29-1,-,TRBJ1-1,many,TGCAGCGTTGAAGAAACCCGGGGGCTGAACACTGAAGCTTTCTTT,CSVEETRGLNTEAFF
TRBV7-2,-,TRBJ2-5,many,TGTGCCAGCAGCTTATGGTCGGGGTCGGAGACCCAGTACTTC,CASSLWSGSETQYF
TRBV29-1,TRBD1,TRBJ1-1,many,TGCAGCGTTGACATATTCTGGACAGGGAACACTGAAGCTTTCTTT,CSVDIFWTGNTEAFF